This TCR beta chain was sequenced in a study of blood T cell repertoires in COVID-19. There are 15 residues in the CDR3. Between the trimmed V and J ends, which lost 5 bases and 4 bases, there was a span of 17 bases. Germline lookup yields CDR1 MDHEN and CDR2 SYDVKM. TCRdb keeps only in-frame clones here, not all; method: immunoSEQ multiplex PCR. Found here are approximately 200,000 clones, 75% to 85% of them singletons; the top ten hold roughly 7.4%. Sequencing was performed on peripheral blood. This rearrangement joins TRBV28 to TRBJ1-1, with a possible D match to TRBD1 (5 bases). This clonotype was obtained from a woman aged 45-65 years with acute or convalescent COVID-19. The CDR3 sequence: CASSPRGRPSTEAFF. In nucleotides, the CDR3 is TGTGCCAGCAGTCCCCGGGGGAGACCGAGCACTGAAGCTTTCTTT.